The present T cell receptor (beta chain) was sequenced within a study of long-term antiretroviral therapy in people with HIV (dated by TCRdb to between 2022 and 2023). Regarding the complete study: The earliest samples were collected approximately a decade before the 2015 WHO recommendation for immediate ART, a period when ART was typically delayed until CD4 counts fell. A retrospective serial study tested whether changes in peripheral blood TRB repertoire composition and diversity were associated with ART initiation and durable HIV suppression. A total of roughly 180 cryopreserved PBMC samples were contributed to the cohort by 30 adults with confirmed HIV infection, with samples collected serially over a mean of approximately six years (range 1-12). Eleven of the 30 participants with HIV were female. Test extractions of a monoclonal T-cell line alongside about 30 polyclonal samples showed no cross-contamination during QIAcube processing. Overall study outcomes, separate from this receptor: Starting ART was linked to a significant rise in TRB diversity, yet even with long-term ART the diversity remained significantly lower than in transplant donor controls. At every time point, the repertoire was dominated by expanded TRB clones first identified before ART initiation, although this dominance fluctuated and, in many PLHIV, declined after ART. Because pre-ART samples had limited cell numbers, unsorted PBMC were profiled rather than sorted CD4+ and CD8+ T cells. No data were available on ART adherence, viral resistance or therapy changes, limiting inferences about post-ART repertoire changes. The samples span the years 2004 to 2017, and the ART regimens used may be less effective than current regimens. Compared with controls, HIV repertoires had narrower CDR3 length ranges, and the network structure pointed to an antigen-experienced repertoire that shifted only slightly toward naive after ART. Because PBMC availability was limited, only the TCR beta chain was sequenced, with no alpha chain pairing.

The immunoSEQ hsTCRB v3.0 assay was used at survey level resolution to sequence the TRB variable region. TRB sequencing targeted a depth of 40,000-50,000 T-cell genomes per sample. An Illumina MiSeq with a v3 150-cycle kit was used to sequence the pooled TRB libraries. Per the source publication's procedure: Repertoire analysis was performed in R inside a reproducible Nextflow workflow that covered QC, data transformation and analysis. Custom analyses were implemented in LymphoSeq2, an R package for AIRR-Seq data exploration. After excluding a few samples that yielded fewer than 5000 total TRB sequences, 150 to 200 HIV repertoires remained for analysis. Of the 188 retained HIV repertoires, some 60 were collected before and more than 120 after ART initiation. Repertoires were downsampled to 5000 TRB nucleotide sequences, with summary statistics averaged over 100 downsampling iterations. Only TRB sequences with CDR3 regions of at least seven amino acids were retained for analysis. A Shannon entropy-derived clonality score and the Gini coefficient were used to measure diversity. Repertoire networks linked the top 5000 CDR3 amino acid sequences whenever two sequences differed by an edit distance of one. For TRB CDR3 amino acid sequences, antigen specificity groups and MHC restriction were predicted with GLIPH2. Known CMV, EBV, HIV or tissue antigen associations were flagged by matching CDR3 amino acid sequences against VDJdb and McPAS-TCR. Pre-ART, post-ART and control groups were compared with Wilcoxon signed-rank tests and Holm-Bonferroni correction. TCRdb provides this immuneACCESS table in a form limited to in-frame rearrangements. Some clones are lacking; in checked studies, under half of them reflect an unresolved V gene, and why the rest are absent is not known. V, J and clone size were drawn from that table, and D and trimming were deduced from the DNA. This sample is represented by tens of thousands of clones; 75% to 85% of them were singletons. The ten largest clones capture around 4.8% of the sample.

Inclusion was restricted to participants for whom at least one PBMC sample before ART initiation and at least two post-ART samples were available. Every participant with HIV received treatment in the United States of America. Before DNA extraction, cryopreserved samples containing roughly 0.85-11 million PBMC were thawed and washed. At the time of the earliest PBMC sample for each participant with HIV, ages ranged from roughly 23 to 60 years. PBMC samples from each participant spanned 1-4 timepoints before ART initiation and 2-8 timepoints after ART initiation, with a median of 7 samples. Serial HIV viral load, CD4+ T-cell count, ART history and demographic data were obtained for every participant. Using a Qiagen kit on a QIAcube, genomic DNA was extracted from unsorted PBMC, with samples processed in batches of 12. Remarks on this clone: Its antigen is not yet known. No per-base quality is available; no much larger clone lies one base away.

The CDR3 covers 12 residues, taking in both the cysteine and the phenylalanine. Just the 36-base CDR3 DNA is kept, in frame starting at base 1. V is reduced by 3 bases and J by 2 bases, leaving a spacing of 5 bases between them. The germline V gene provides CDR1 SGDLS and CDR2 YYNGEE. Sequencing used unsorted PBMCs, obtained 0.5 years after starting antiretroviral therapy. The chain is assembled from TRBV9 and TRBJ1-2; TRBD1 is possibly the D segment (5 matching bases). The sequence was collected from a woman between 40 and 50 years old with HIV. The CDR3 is CASSGQNYGYTF. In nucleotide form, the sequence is TGTGCCAGCAGCGGACAGAACTATGGCTACACCTTC.